The 4 T cell receptor beta chains below all came from one sample that was sequenced in a study of blood T cells in healthy people across ages. Sample-barcoded 5' priming and a J-beta primer mix drove a second PCR of roughly 6 to 12 cycles. TCRdb itself ran the 5' RACE reads through MiXCR, one entry per CDR3 protein. The profile covers about 1,500,000 distinct CDR3 sequences, with roughly 30% appearing a single time and more than 6% taken by the ten largest. Sequenced sample: blood. These receptors were obtained from a woman in her 30s in good health.

This clonotype was found many times. V usage is TRBV7-2 and J usage is TRBJ2-6; 7 bases agree with TRBD2. V was clipped by 5 bases and J by 1 base; unmatched bases: 5. Germline-derived CDR1 and CDR2 are SGHTA and FQGNSA. The CDR3 contains 16 residues. The CDR3 region has the DNA TGTGCCAGCAGCCCGGGGGGAGCATCTGGGGCCAACGTCCTGACTTTC. Translation gives CASSPGGASGANVLTF. Filled out from reference TRBV7-2 and TRBJ2-6, the complete variable domain reads GAGVSQSPSNKVTEKGKDVELRCDPISGHTALYWYRQSLGQGLEFLIYFQGNSAPDKSGLPSDRFSAERTGGSVSTLTIQRTQQEDSAVYLCASSPGGASGANVLTFGAGSRLTVL.

This chain joins TRBV20-1 and TRBJ1-3, with unresolved D. Germline values: CDR1 DFQATT, CDR2 SNEGSKA (reference sequence). This CDR3 is 14 amino acids long. V lost 3 bases and J lost 0, with 9 bases in between. CDR3 residues: CSASDPNSGNTIYF. In DNA, the CDR3 is TGCAGTGCTAGTGACCCGAACTCTGGAAACACCATATATTTT.

This sequence joins TRBV18 and TRBJ1-1, with TRBD1 as a possible D gene (6 bases). V was cut by 5 bases and J by 7 bases, with 14 bases left in between. CDR1 and CDR2 from the germline V gene are KGHSH and LQKENI. The CDR3 has 13 amino acids. The CDR3 DNA is TGTGCCAGCTCAACGACAGGTAGGAGTGAAGCTTTCTTT. Its translation is CASSTTGRSEAFF.

In this sample, this clonotype turned up many times. A junction boundary mismatches the germline segment, possibly from a read error. The chain is built from TRBV7-9 and TRBJ2-1; the match to TRBD2 covers 9 bases. The CDR3 is made up of 15 amino acids. Germline lookup yields CDR1 SEHNR and CDR2 FQNEAQ (reference sequence). CDR3 bases: TGCGCCAGCAGCCGCGGGAGCGGGGGGTACAATGAGCAGTTCTTC. It codes for CASSRGSGGYNEQFF.